Listed below are T cell receptor beta chains from one sample, sequenced in a study of T cells in Graves' hyperthyroidism and ophthalmopathy. MiXCR, run by TCRdb on the multiplex PCR reads, gives a single entry per CDR3 protein. The sample has approximately 370,000 distinct CDR3 sequences; about 16% are singletons. The sequenced sample was blood. These receptors originate from a woman under 40 with Graves' hyperthyroidism. CDR3s leave out the opening cysteine and the closing phenylalanine or tryptophan.

j_call | v_call | cdr3_aa
TRBJ1-5 | TRBV6-1 | ASSKTQAQPQH
TRBJ2-7 | TRBV20-1 | SATLSTGFYEQY
TRBJ2-2 | TRBV2 | ASSVSSGSAGELF
TRBJ2-5 | TRBV19 | ASSNQGRETQY
TRBJ1-2 | TRBV6-1 | ASSYQGVGYGYT
TRBJ1-2 | TRBV4-1 | ASSQGYGSPSSGYT
TRBJ1-2 | TRBV20-1 | SARVGGYT
TRBJ1-6 | TRBV5-1 | ASSLVGTGYSPLH
TRBJ2-7 | TRBV11-2 | ASSLEASPSDEQY
TRBJ2-5 | TRBV6-4 | ASSETGLAGGVETQY
TRBJ2-2 | TRBV19 | ASIRWDTGELF